These T cell receptor beta chains were read from a single sample in a study of blood T cell repertoires in COVID-19. The assay was immunoSEQ multiplex PCR, and TCRdb's table has in-frame clones only and misses some. The data show 220,000 or so clones, about nine tenths seen once. Sequenced input: PBMCs or T cells enriched from blood (not recorded which). These receptors originate from a man aged 50 or older who had been exposed to COVID-19. The CDR3 runs from the conserved cysteine through the conserved F or W. A D gene is named only where the DNA matches it firmly. Clone size is not always given. Where it is, it says once, few, many or a class for expanded clones.

>NA|TRBJ1-1|NA|TRBV7-9
CASSSPGESGKAFF
TGTGCCAGCAGCTCGCCAGGGGAGTCGGGTAAAGCTTTCTTT
>NA|TRBJ1-1|NA|TRBV7-9
CASSLPDTEAFF
TGTGCCAGCAGCTTACCGGACACTGAAGCTTTCTTT
>NA|TRBJ1-1|TRBD1|TRBV12-3/TRBV12-4
CASSGTGGTEAFF
TGTGCCAGCAGTGGTACAGGGGGCACTGAAGCTTTCTTT
>NA|TRBJ2-3|TRBD2|TRBV18
CASSLPSGNADTQYF
TGTGCCAGCTCACTTCCTAGCGGGAACGCAGATACGCAGTATTTT
>NA|TRBJ2-6|NA|TRBV6-6
CAGSRVSGANVLTF
TGTGCCGGGTCTCGGGTCTCTGGGGCCAACGTCCTGACTTTC
>NA|TRBJ2-2|TRBD1|TRBV3-1/TRBV3-2
CASSQGPGGAGTGELFF
TGTGCCAGCAGCCAAGGCCCAGGGGGCGCAGGAACCGGGGAGCTGTTTTTT
>NA|TRBJ1-2|NA|TRBV28
CASSYSNRPGVRGYTF
TGTGCCAGCAGTTATAGCAACAGACCAGGGGTTCGTGGCTACACCTTC
>NA|TRBJ1-5|NA|TRBV24-1
CATSDAQGSNQPQHF
TGTGCCACCAGTGATGCTCAGGGTAGCAATCAGCCCCAGCATTTT
>few|TRBJ1-3|NA|TRBV28
CASYTSGDGNTIYF
TGTGCCAGCTATACATCAGGGGACGGAAACACCATATATTTT
>NA|TRBJ2-7|TRBD1|TRBV9
CASSAGQGLFSYEQYF
TGTGCCAGCAGCGCTGGACAGGGGCTTTTTTCCTACGAGCAGTACTTC
>NA|TRBJ1-2|TRBD1|TRBV5-1
CASSPLQDRGGYGYTF
TGCGCCAGCAGCCCACTACAGGACAGGGGAGGCTATGGCTACACCTTC
>NA|TRBJ1-1|TRBD1|TRBV7-9
CASSQRQGEAFF
TGTGCCAGCAGCCAGAGACAGGGAGAAGCTTTCTTT
>NA|TRBJ2-1|NA|TRBV2
CASSAPFSRGGHEQFF
TGTGCCAGCAGTGCTCCCTTTAGCAGGGGCGGACATGAGCAGTTCTTC
>few|TRBJ1-3|NA|TRBV6-1
CASSEVGGSGNTIYF
TGTGCCAGCAGTGAAGTTGGAGGCTCTGGAAACACCATATATTTT
>once|TRBJ2-1|TRBD1|TRBV24-1
CATSDHVRDRGLNEQFF
TGTGCCACCAGTGATCACGTCCGGGACAGGGGGTTGAATGAGCAGTTCTTC